Presented here are 13 T cell receptor beta chains from one specimen sequenced in a study of blood T cell repertoires in COVID-19. Sequenced by immunoSEQ multiplex PCR; TCRdb stores in-frame clones only, minus some. In the table there are under 130,000 clones, 85% of which are singletons. Sequenced: peripheral blood. All receptors derive from a man aged 50 to 59 with acute or convalescent COVID-19.

The rearrangement uses TRBV21-1 and TRBJ2-3; TRBD2, the D gene given by the table, was not confirmed from the DNA. TRBV21-1 has pseudogene status. The CDR3 is made up of 15 amino acids. DNA for the CDR3: TGTGCCAGCAGCAAAGTGGCGCGGGGGTTAGATACGCAGTATTTT. This encodes CASSKVARGLDTQYF.

The chain links TRBV5-5 to TRBJ1-5, with D tentatively TRBD1 (6 bases). Trimming shortened V by 3 bases and J by 6 bases, and 16 bases separated the two germline ends. CDR1 SGHKS and CDR2 YYEKEE come from the germline V gene (reference sequence). The CDR3 length is 15 residues. The CDR3 sequence is CASSYYTGQTQPQHF. The CDR3 region has the DNA TGTGCCAGCAGCTACTACACTGGACAGACTCAGCCCCAGCATTTT.

The chain has TRBV25-1 and TRBJ1-3; D is unresolved. Germline V lookup: CDR1 MGHDK, CDR2 SYGVNS. The CDR3 length is 16 residues. V lost 1 base and J 0 bases, leaving 10 bases between the germline ends. CDR3 DNA: TGTGCCAGCAGTGAATCGGCGGCGAACTCTGGAAACACCATATATTTT. This sequence encodes CASSESAANSGNTIYF.

The V and J genes are TRBV6-6 and TRBJ2-1, with D perhaps matching TRBD2 (7 bases). This CDR3 is 15 amino acids long. Per germline, CDR1 MNHNY and CDR2 SVGAGI (reference sequence). The V gene lost 2 bases and the J gene lost 7 bases, with 15 bases spanning the gap. In nucleotides, the CDR3 is TGTGCCAGCAGTTACGACCCTGGGAGGGGGAATGAGCAGTTCTTC. Its protein is CASSYDPGRGNEQFF.

This clone was observed a single time. This rearrangement joins TRBV19 to TRBJ2-6, with D perhaps TRBD2 (5 bases). V dropped 5 bases and J dropped 0 bases, with 17 bases sitting between them. The CDR3 sequence is 18 residues long. Germline assignment: CDR1 LNHDA and CDR2 SQIVND (reference sequence). The CDR3 is CASSPILGRDSGANVLTF. The CDR3 region has the DNA TGTGCCAGTAGTCCTATTCTAGGACGGGACTCTGGGGCCAACGTCCTGACTTTC.

J is TRBJ2-7 and V is TRBV27; 7 positions match TRBD2. The CDR3 length is 14 residues. Unmatched junction bases numbered 4, after V lost 4 bases and J lost 1 base. The germline gives CDR1 MNHEY, CDR2 SMNVEV (reference sequence). CDR3 coding DNA: TGTGCCAGCAGTTGGGCGGGAGCATCCTACGAGCAGTACTTC. Its translation: CASSWAGASYEQYF.

The rearrangement links TRBV28 to TRBJ1-1; no definite D call. The germline V gene has CDR1 MDHEN and CDR2 SYDVKM. V lost 2 bases, J lost 4 bases, and 5 bases lay in between. The CDR3 length is 12 residues. The chain's CDR3 is CASSLTSTEAFF. The CDR3, as DNA: TGTGCCAGCAGTTTAACCAGCACTGAAGCTTTCTTT. Variable domain in full (rest from reference TRBV28 and TRBJ1-1): DVKVTQSSRYLVKRTGEKVFLECVQDMDHENMFWYRQDPGLGLRLIYFSYDVKMKEKGDIPEGYSVSREKKERFSLILESASTNQTSMYLCASSLTSTEAFFGQGTRLTVV.

This clone was counted a single time. The V gene is TRBV5-4, the J gene TRBJ2-7, with D possibly matching TRBD2 (5 bases). V dropped 4 bases and J dropped 4 bases, with 9 bases sitting between them. The CDR3 sequence is 12 residues long. Germline CDR1 SGHNT, CDR2 YYREEE (reference sequence). In DNA, the CDR3 is TGTGCCAGCAGCCGGGGTGCTTACGAGCAGTACTTC. Translation: CASSRGAYEQYF.

The rearrangement links TRBV7-6 to TRBJ1-6, with D unresolved. This CDR3 is 16 amino acids long. Germline CDR1 SGHVS, CDR2 FNYEAQ. Trimming left V 4 bases short and J 3 bases short, with 13 bases between. This chain's CDR3 is CASSSSGLNYNSPLHF. The CDR3, as DNA: TGTGCCAGCAGCTCAAGCGGGCTTAACTATAATTCACCCCTCCACTTT.

V and J are TRBV4-1 and TRBJ1-2; maybe TRBD1 (6 bases). This CDR3 has 13 residues. CDR1 and CDR2 (germline): MGHRA, YSYEKL. V lost 5 bases, J lost 8 bases, and 15 bases lay in between. This CDR3 is CASSSSGEWGYTF. CDR3 DNA sequence: TGCGCCAGCAGCAGTTCAGGGGAATGGGGCTACACCTTC.

The rearrangement joins TRBV10-3 to TRBJ1-6; weak D call: TRBD1 (6 bases). Deletions cut 4 bases from V and 7 bases from J, with 11 bases between. The germline CDR1 and CDR2 sequences are ENHRY and SYGVKD. The CDR3 is 14 residues long. CDR3: CAISVGQGNSPLHF. CDR3 nucleotides: TGTGCCATCAGTGTAGGGCAGGGGAATTCACCCCTCCACTTT.

Worth noting for this clone: At the DNA level, this CDR3 is encoded by other sequences in the same sample as well. This chain links TRBV3-1 (or the pseudogene TRBV3-2) with TRBJ1-5; D is undetermined. CDR1 and CDR2 from the germline V gene are LGHDT and YNNKEL (reference sequence). V lost 0 bases and J 2 bases, leaving 5 bases between the germline ends. The CDR3 spans 14 residues. The DNA for the CDR3 is TGTGCCAGCAGCCAAGATACAGGCAATCAGCCCCAGCATTTT. Its protein product is CASSQDTGNQPQHF.

This rearrangement joins TRBV28 to TRBJ1-1, with no clear D. The V gene's germline CDR1 is MDHEN and CDR2 SYDVKM. There are 14 residues in the CDR3. V was cut by 4 bases and J by 1 base, with 10 bases left in between. In DNA, the CDR3 is TGTGCCAGCAGTTACTTCGACACGAACACTGAAGCTTTCTTT. As protein: CASSYFDTNTEAFF.